The 29 T cell receptor beta chains given below trace back to one sample, sequenced in a study of OX40 agonist ivuxolimab in advanced cancers. The method was immunoSEQ multiplex PCR; TCRdb's version includes in-frame clones alone and lacks a portion of them. The repertoire holds 75,000 to 80,000 clones, approximately 81% seen once, with 4.6% in the top ten. Sequencing used CD4+ or CD8+ T cells sorted from blood, obtained in a trial of the OX40 agonist ivuxolimab. The origin of the receptors is an adult with an advanced solid tumor such as melanoma, head and neck, liver or kidney cancer.

The chain carries TRBV2 and TRBJ2-2; D possibly corresponds to TRBD2 (5 bases). The CDR3 has 15 residues. The germline gives CDR1 SNHLY, CDR2 FYNNEI. Trimming cost V 1 base and J 5 bases, with 11 bases left between them. The CDR3 bases are TGTGCCAGCAGTGAAGGGACTCTCTATACCGGGGAGCTGTTTTTT. This gives the protein CASSEGTLYTGELFF.

This rearrangement joins TRBV7-3 to TRBJ2-7, with a possible D match to TRBD2 (6 bases). Germline CDR1 SGHTA, CDR2 FQGTGA. There are 15 residues in the CDR3. Trimming took off 2 bases at V and 4 bases at J, with 15 bases between the two ends. The CDR3 coding sequence is TGTGCCAGCAGCTTACTTGGGGGAGGTGTTTACGAGCAGTACTTC. Its protein product is CASSLLGGGVYEQYF. Based on the CDR3 plus reference TRBV7-3 and TRBJ2-7, the full variable domain is GAGVSQTPSNKVTEKGKYVELRCDPISGHTALYWYRQSLGQGPEFLIYFQGTGAADDSGLPNDRFFAVRPEGSVSTLKIQRTERGDSAVYLCASSLLGGGVYEQYFGPGTRLTVT.

J is TRBJ2-3 and V is TRBV7-7, with 9 bases fitting TRBD2. Germline V lookup: CDR1 SSHAT, CDR2 FNYEAQ (reference sequence). V trimming: 5 bases; J trimming: 1 base; junction bases outside the gene matches: 4. CDR3 size: 15 residues. CDR3 protein: CASSPTSGRTDTQYF. The CDR3 DNA reads as TGTGCCAGCAGCCCGACTAGCGGACGCACAGATACGCAGTATTTT.

The V call is TRBV7-6, the J call TRBJ2-2; the D gene is possibly TRBD1 (5 bases). The V end was cut by 6 bases, the J end by 1 base, with 9 bases between. CDR1 is SGHVS, CDR2 FNYEAQ, per germline. The CDR3 has 14 residues. This CDR3 reads CASRSTGNTGELFF. CDR3 bases: TGTGCCAGCAGGTCTACAGGGAACACCGGGGAGCTGTTTTTT.

The chain joins TRBV19 to TRBJ2-1, with 16 bases aligning to TRBD2. Per the germline V gene, CDR1 is LNHDA and CDR2 is SQIVND (reference sequence). The CDR3 totals 17 residues. Germline trimming cut 5 bases from V and 3 bases from J; bases unmatched to any gene: 4. CDR3 DNA sequence: TGTGCCAGTAGTCCGGGACTAGCGGGAGGGCACTACAATGAGCAGTTCTTC. Translated, it gives CASSPGLAGGHYNEQFF.

The chain couples TRBV18 to TRBJ1-5; D unclear. This CDR3 has 15 amino acids. Looked up from germline, CDR1 is KGHSH and CDR2 is LQKENI. V lost 3 bases and J 11 bases, leaving 20 bases between the germline ends. CDR3: CASSPLEKGADSQHF. CDR3 DNA sequence: TGTGCCAGCTCACCCCTCGAGAAGGGTGCTGATTCCCAGCATTTT.

The rearrangement uses TRBV6-1 and TRBJ2-7; 9 bases line up with TRBD1. The CDR3 consists of 16 residues. V lost 2 bases to trimming and J lost 5 bases; unmatched junction nucleotides: 10. Germline V gives CDR1 MNHNS, CDR2 SASEGT. The CDR3 DNA reads as TGTGCCAGCAGTGAATTCGGTCGACAGGGGGTCGACGAGCAGTACTTC. Translation: CASSEFGRQGVDEQYF.

The chain is built from TRBV6-6 and TRBJ2-1; D perhaps matches TRBD2 (5 bases). CDR1 is MNHNY and CDR2 is SVGAGI in the germline V gene (reference sequence). The CDR3 length is 15 residues. Deletions cut 5 bases from V and 1 base from J, with 12 bases between. In nucleotides, the CDR3 is TGTGCCAGCAGTCAAACTAGGGCATCCTACAATGAGCAGTTCTTC. It is translated as CASSQTRASYNEQFF.

The gene calls are TRBV5-1 and TRBJ2-3; perhaps TRBD1 as D (6 bases). Looked up from germline, CDR1 is SGHRS and CDR2 is YFSETQ. V was cut by 0 bases and J by 2 bases, with 7 bases left in between. The CDR3 covers 14 residues. The DNA for the CDR3 is TGCGCCAGCAGCTTGGACAGGGACACAGATACGCAGTATTTT. The encoded protein is CASSLDRDTDTQYF. Using reference TRBV5-1 and TRBJ2-3 for the parts outside the CDR3, the full variable domain is KAGVTQTPRYLIKTRGQQVTLSCSPISGHRSVSWYQQTPGQGLQFLFEYFSETQRNKGNFPGRFSGRQFSNSRSEMNVSTLELGDSALYLCASSLDRDTDTQYFGPGTRLTVL.

The chain carries TRBV2 and TRBJ1-2, with D tentatively TRBD1 (6 bases). This CDR3 has 13 amino acids. With 6 bases removed from V and 4 bases from J, the gap between germline ends came to 12 bases. In germline, CDR1 is SNHLY, CDR2 FYNNEI. The CDR3 sequence is CASSDGTIYGYTF. The CDR3 DNA reads as TGTGCCAGCAGCGACGGGACAATCTATGGCTACACCTTC. The entire variable domain, with the rest obtained from reference TRBV2 and TRBJ1-2, is as follows: EPEVTQTPSHQVTQMGQEVILRCVPISNHLYFYWYRQILGQKVEFLVSFYNNEISEKSEIFDDQFSVERPDGSNFTLKIRSTKLEDSAMYFCASSDGTIYGYTFGSGTRLTVV.

The chain links TRBV2 to TRBJ2-3; D perhaps matches TRBD2 (6 bases). The CDR3 extends over 16 amino acids. The V end was cut by 8 bases, the J end by 0 bases, with 18 bases between. CDR1 is SNHLY, CDR2 FYNNEI, per germline. The CDR3 DNA reads TGTGCCAGCCTGGGGGGTAGCGGCCTAAGCACAGATACGCAGTATTTT. As protein: CASLGGSGLSTDTQYF.

This sequence joins TRBV4-1 and TRBJ2-3; 11 bases are a match to TRBD2. The CDR3 extends over 18 amino acids. Trimming took 1 base from V and 3 from J; bases not matched to a gene: 9. In germline, CDR1 is MGHRA, CDR2 YSYEKL. The DNA for the CDR3 is TGCGCCAGCAGCCAAGTGGTAGCGGGGGGGCAAGGGACAGATACGCAGTATTTT. Its protein is CASSQVVAGGQGTDTQYF.

V is TRBV6-5 and J is TRBJ2-1; D not resolved. This CDR3 comprises 12 residues. Germline CDR1 and CDR2: MNHEY and SVGAGI. With 5 bases removed from V and 7 bases from J, the gap between germline ends came to 9 bases. In DNA, the CDR3 is TGTGCCAGCAGTGGCTCCTCGAATGAGCAGTTCTTC. Amino acids: CASSGSSNEQFF.

V and J are TRBV7-3 and TRBJ2-7; 8 bases map to TRBD1. This CDR3 is 13 amino acids long. Germline V lookup: CDR1 SGHTA, CDR2 FQGTGA. V shed 2 bases and J 6 bases; nucleotides not matched to a gene: 3. The CDR3 DNA follows: TGTGCCAGCAGCTTACAGGGGGCCGTCGAGCAGTACTTC. It specifies CASSLQGAVEQYF.

This clone showed up just once. The V and J genes are TRBV27 and TRBJ1-1; possibly TRBD1 for D (6 bases). This CDR3 spans 15 amino acids. V lost 4 bases and J lost 2, with 14 bases in between. Germline values: CDR1 MNHEY, CDR2 SMNVEV (reference sequence). CDR3 sequence reads: CASSSRTALNTEAFF. The CDR3 DNA follows: TGTGCCAGCAGTTCAAGGACAGCGTTAAACACTGAAGCTTTCTTT.

The chain recombines TRBV4-1 with TRBJ1-1, with no clear D. V lost 0 bases and J 5 bases, leaving 13 bases between the germline ends. The germline CDR1 and CDR2 sequences are MGHRA and YSYEKL. The CDR3 loop spans 15 amino acids. CDR3 in amino acids: CASSQESRGRTEAFF. The CDR3 nucleotides are TGCGCCAGCAGCCAAGAGAGTCGGGGAAGGACTGAAGCTTTCTTT.

The rearrangement links TRBV5-6 to TRBJ1-4; 7 nucleotides line up with TRBD1. The CDR3 runs 15 residues. V lost 2 bases, J lost 6 bases, and 7 bases stayed unmatched. CDR1 SGHDT and CDR2 YYEEEE come from the germline V gene. CDR3 nucleotide sequence: TGTGCCAGCAGCTTTGGTCCACAGGGGTATGAAAAACTGTTTTTT. This codes for CASSFGPQGYEKLFF.

This chain connects TRBV6-5 to TRBJ1-2, with D possibly TRBD1 on 5 matching bases. The CDR3 has 14 amino acids. V lost 0 bases to trimming and J lost 8 bases, with 13 bases between them. CDR1 is MNHEY and CDR2 is SVGAGI in the germline V gene. In DNA form, the CDR3 reads TGTGCCAGCAGTTACTCGCAGGGAGGGGTCGGCTACACCTTC. This gives the protein CASSYSQGGVGYTF.

This clone is judged medium-sized. This same CDR3 is encoded by further DNA sequences in the sample. The chain joins TRBV29-1 to TRBJ1-5; D is perhaps TRBD1 (6 bases). Germline loops: CDR1 SQVTM, CDR2 ANQGSEA. The CDR3 covers 13 residues. Trimming shortened V by 6 bases and J by 3 bases, and 12 bases separated the two germline ends. The CDR3 region has the DNA TGCAGCGTCCGGGACAATCACAATCAGCCCCAGCATTTT. Translating it yields CSVRDNHNQPQHF.

The chain recombines TRBV2 with TRBJ2-1, with TRBD1 matching over 9 bases. CDR3 length: 15 amino acids. The V segment lost 8 bases and the J segment 7 bases; nucleotides outside the gene matches: 12. Looked up from germline, CDR1 is SNHLY and CDR2 is FYNNEI. CDR3 sequence (DNA): TGTGCCAGCCGAGGCCGGGACAGGGCGGGGAATGAGCAGTTCTTC. Translated, it gives CASRGRDRAGNEQFF.

The V gene is TRBV27, the J gene TRBJ2-7, with TRBD2 matching 8 bases. Trimming took 6 bases from V and 0 from J; bases not matched to a gene: 4. Germline V CDR1 and CDR2: MNHEY, SMNVEV (reference sequence). The CDR3 contains 14 residues. DNA for the CDR3: TGTGCCAGCAGATCGGGAGGGTCCTCCTACGAGCAGTACTTC. Translated, it gives CASRSGGSSYEQYF.

The J gene is TRBJ1-1, the V gene TRBV9; 7 bases fit TRBD1. The CDR3 covers 14 residues. V was pared by 3 bases and J by 10 bases, with 12 bases of the junction left unmatched. Germline V CDR1 and CDR2: SGDLS, YYNGEE. This CDR3 is CASSAKHDRARAFF. DNA of the CDR3: TGTGCCAGCAGCGCTAAACACGACAGGGCCAGAGCTTTCTTT.

The sample holds a few counts of this clone. The chain employs TRBV6-6 and TRBJ2-7; possibly TRBD1 or TRBD2 for D (6 bases each). The CDR3 loop spans 14 amino acids. Germline V gene data show CDR1 as MNHNY and CDR2 as SVGAGI (reference sequence). The ends were cut back, 7 bases at V and 3 bases at J, with 16 bases in the middle. CDR3 DNA sequence: TGTGCCAGCATGCAATTCGGGGGCGGCTACGAGCAGTACTTC. Its translation: CASMQFGGGYEQYF.

V usage is TRBV7-2 and J usage is TRBJ2-7; D is perhaps TRBD1 (7 bases). Trimming took off 2 bases at V and 6 bases at J, with 11 bases between the two ends. The germline gives CDR1 SGHTA, CDR2 FQGNSA. The CDR3 is made up of 13 amino acids. The CDR3 sequence is CASSLQGGAEQYF. CDR3 sequence (DNA): TGTGCCAGCAGCTTACAGGGGGGTGCCGAGCAGTACTTC.

This chain connects TRBV6-1 to TRBJ2-5; D is perhaps TRBD2 (6 bases). This CDR3 spans 15 amino acids. Germline lookup yields CDR1 MNHNS and CDR2 SASEGT. The V and J ends lost 0 bases and 1 base respectively, with 9 bases between them. The CDR3 nucleotides read TGTGCCAGCAGTGAAGCGGCCGGGGGCCAAGAGACCCAGTACTTC. Its translation is CASSEAAGGQETQYF.

The CDR3 reads CASSLMATSGDEQFF. Here the CDR3 DNA reads TGTGCCAGCAGCTTAATGGCCACTAGCGGGGATGAGCAGTTCTTC. This chain joins TRBV5-4 and TRBJ2-1; 10 bases align to TRBD2. Trimming took 2 bases from V and 8 from J; bases not matched to a gene: 7. The CDR3 consists of 15 residues. Germline V gives CDR1 SGHNT, CDR2 YYREEE (reference sequence).

J is TRBJ2-3 and V is TRBV7-3, with 11 bases matching TRBD2. The CDR3 is 15 residues long. Per the germline V gene, CDR1 is SGHTA and CDR2 is FQGTGA. Trimming removed 3 bases from V and 4 bases from J; junction bases left unmatched: 3. The CDR3: CASSLASGRSDTQYF. The CDR3 nucleotides read TGTGCCAGCAGCTTGGCTAGCGGGAGGTCAGATACGCAGTATTTT.

For the CDR3, the DNA is TGTGCCAGCAGTACCGACTACAGGGTGGAGCAGTACTTC. Protein: CASSTDYRVEQYF. The V gene is TRBV6-1, the J gene TRBJ2-7, with D tentatively TRBD1 (6 bases). Looked up from germline, CDR1 is MNHNS and CDR2 is SASEGT. CDR3 size: 13 residues. V was pared by 5 bases and J by 7 bases, with 15 bases between.

The chain recombines TRBV9 with TRBJ2-3, with 9 bases lining up with TRBD1. Trimming removed 3 bases from V and 4 bases from J; junction bases left unmatched: 3. Germline V CDR1 and CDR2: SGDLS, YYNGEE. The CDR3 consists of 14 residues. The CDR3 region is CASSAGQGPDTQYF. As DNA, the CDR3 is TGTGCCAGCAGCGCGGGACAGGGTCCAGATACGCAGTATTTT. The whole variable domain, remainder taken from reference TRBV9 and TRBJ2-3, is DSGVTQTPKHLITATGQRVTLRCSPRSGDLSVYWYQQSLDQGLQFLIQYYNGEERAKGNILERFSAQQFPDLHSELNLSSLELGDSALYFCASSAGQGPDTQYFGPGTRLTVL.